A single count supports the clone carrying this T cell receptor beta chain. The antigen remains undetermined. This same CDR3 is encoded by further DNA sequences in the sample. This entry comes from a study of CD8+ T cells in alopecia areata. This sample's treatment: oral pan-JAK inhibitor, 5-10 mg twice daily. Extracted RNA was reverse transcribed, and the resulting cDNA served as sequencing template. Sequencing used immunoSEQ multiplex PCR; TCRdb keeps in-frame clones, though not all of them. The sample has about 190,000 clones, 60% seen once. Study-wide findings and caveats: Sequencing of scalp samples also captures resident alphabeta T cells of normal skin. A single nonresponder leaves the baseline CD8+ expansion link to response uncertain. Tofacitinib delivered significant drops in scalp clonality and in expanded CD8+ clones among the top 100. Greater clonality was observed in lesional scalp samples, especially alopecia totalis/universalis, versus normal scalp.

V was cut by 3 bases and J by 3 bases, with 6 bases left in between. Germline V lookup: CDR1 SQVTM, CDR2 ANQGSEA. CDR3 length equals 11 residues. This chain uses TRBV29-1 with TRBJ2-7; a possible D gene is TRBD1 (6 bases). The material sequenced was CD4+ T cells sorted from blood, taken at week 4, from a patient treated with tofacitinib. The receptor was isolated from a human donor with alopecia areata. This CDR3 is CSVDRGYEQYF. The CDR3, as DNA: TGCAGCGTTGACAGGGGCTACGAGCAGTACTTC.